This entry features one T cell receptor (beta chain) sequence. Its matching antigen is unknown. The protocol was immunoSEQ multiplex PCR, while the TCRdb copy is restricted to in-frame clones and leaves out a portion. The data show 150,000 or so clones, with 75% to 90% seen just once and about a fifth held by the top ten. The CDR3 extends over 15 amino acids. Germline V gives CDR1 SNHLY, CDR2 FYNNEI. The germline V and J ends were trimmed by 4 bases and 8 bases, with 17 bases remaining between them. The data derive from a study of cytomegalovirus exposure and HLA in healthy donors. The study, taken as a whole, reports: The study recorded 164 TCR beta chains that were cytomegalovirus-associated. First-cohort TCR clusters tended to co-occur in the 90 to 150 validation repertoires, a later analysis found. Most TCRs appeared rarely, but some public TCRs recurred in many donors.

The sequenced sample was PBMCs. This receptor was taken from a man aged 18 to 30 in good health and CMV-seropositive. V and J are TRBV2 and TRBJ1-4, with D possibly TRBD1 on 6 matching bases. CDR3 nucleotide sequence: TGTGCCAGCAGTGGACAGGTCGGGGCGGTCGAAAAACTGTTTTTT. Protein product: CASSGQVGAVEKLFF.